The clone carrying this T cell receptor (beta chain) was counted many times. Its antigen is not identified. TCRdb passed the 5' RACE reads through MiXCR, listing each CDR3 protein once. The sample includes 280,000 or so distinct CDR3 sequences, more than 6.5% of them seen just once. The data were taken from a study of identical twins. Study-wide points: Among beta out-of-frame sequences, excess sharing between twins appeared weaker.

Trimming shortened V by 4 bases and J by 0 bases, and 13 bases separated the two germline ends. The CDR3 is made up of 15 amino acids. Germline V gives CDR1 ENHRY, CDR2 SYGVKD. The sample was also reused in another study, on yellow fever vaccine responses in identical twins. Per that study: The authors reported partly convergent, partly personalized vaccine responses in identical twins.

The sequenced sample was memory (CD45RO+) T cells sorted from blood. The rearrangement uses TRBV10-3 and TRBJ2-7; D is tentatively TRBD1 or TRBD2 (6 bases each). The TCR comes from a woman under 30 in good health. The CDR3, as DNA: TGTGCCATCAGTGGGGGCGGGACAAGCTCCTACGAGCAGTACTTC. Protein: CAISGGGTSSYEQYF.